This TCR beta chain comes out of a study of blood T cell repertoires in COVID-19 (TCRdb year 2020). Describing the broader study: Samples from collaborators originated in the United States, Italy and Spain and spanned both the acute and convalescent phases of COVID-19. Nearly every sample came with metadata listing a de-identified subject ID, COVID-19 status, age in years and sex. Samples came from the ongoing ImmuneRACE study (first 160 participants) plus 1,254 subjects from 6 global collaborators. A freely available public database, intended as a resource for researchers studying the immune response to SARS-CoV-2, is where the repertoires were released. The material from the prospective study consisted of cDNA or gDNA derived from T cells, B-cell-depleted T cells, or PBMCs. Where HLA class I and class II types were available, the types were taken from metadata supplied by the sample provider, not from assay-based typing. The dataset comprised deeply sampled blood TCRbeta repertoires from subjects exposed to, actively infected with, or recovered from COVID-19.

Trimming takes 6 bases off V and 9 bases off J; junction bases not matched to a gene: 9. From a lookup of the germline V gene, CDR1 and CDR2 are SGHDT and YYEEEE. The CDR3 covers 13 residues, taking in both the cysteine and the phenylalanine. Of all the DNA, just the CDR3 is kept, 39 bases in frame from base 1. About this clone: Its binding antigen is unknown. Base-call qualities are not available, and no considerably larger clone is one nucleotide away.

Study-wide findings and limitations: The amount of clinical and demographic metadata varied by source and participant and was provided uncurated.

The immunoSEQ Assay, a bias-controlled multiplex PCR, was used to amplify TCRbeta CDR3 regions from genomic DNA. The paper's data handling went like this. Nucleated cell counts per sample were estimated from amplification of reference gene primers within the assay. Sequence reads were collapsed and filtered to measure the absolute abundance of every unique TCRbeta CDR3 rearrangement. For each sample, productive Simpson clonality was calculated as the square root of Simpson's diversity index over productive rearrangements. This immuneACCESS table, as held by TCRdb, lists in-frame sequences with V and J called but not all clones. Of the missing ones, under half trace to an unresolved V gene in checked studies; the others have no known cause. Clone size and V and J calls were adopted from that table, with D and trimming inferred from the DNA. The sample has roughly 170,000 clones on record, approximately 80% of them singletons. The ten largest clonotypes hold approximately 15% of the sample.

Enrolling through a virtual design, the prospective study's participants ranged in age from roughly 18 to 95 years and lived across about two dozen United States geographic areas. In the prospective study, cohorts were assigned on the basis of participant-reported clinical history obtained from a screening survey and a study questionnaire. For ImmuneRACE Cohort 3, a participant was defined as recovered based on two consecutive negative NP/OP PCR tests, clearance by a healthcare professional, or resolution of symptoms. Each participant in the prospective study had whole blood, serum and a nasopharyngeal or oropharyngeal swab collected by mobile phlebotomists. Participants in the prospective study had the option to provide additional blood draws and questionnaires over a roughly two-month period. Blood samples from the prospective study were shipped frozen or at room temperature prior to DNA extraction.

This chain joins TRBV5-6 to TRBJ2-1, with 7 bases in between that match TRBD1. The TCR originated in a woman between 45 and 65 years old who had recovered from COVID-19. Sequenced sample: PBMCs or T cells enriched from blood (not recorded which). The nucleotide sequence reads as follows: TGTGCCAGCATCAAGACAGGGCCAGGTGAGCAGTTCTTC. The encoded protein is CASIKTGPGEQFF. This CDR3, with the reference TRBV5-6 and TRBJ2-1 proteins standing in past its ends, gives the full variable domain DAGVTQSPTHLIKTRGQQVTLRCSPKSGHDTVSWYQQALGQGPQFIFQYYEEEERQRGNFPDRFSGHQFPNYSSELNVNALLLGDSALYLCASIKTGPGEQFFGPGTRLTVL.